These 25 T cell receptor beta chains were sequenced from one sample in a study of T cell changes during pregnancy in multiple sclerosis. Clones were sequenced by immunoSEQ multiplex PCR, and TCRdb holds only the in-frame ones, with some missing. The sample has tens of thousands of clones, over 85% seen once. The sample in question was peripheral blood, obtained in the first trimester of pregnancy. The source of these receptors is a female donor with multiple sclerosis, enrolled in a pregnancy study.

The chain is built from TRBV7-9 and TRBJ2-5; TRBD1 matches at 9 bases. This CDR3 has 16 residues. Germline CDR1 SEHNR, CDR2 FQNEAQ (reference sequence). Losses at the gene ends were 5 bases for V and 4 bases for J; bases not matched to a gene: 11. The CDR3 protein is CASSLRGQGASETQYF. CDR3 coding DNA: TGTGCCAGCAGCCTGAGGGGACAGGGAGCGTCAGAGACCCAGTACTTC.

This clone was observed a single time. This sequence joins TRBV9 and TRBJ1-2, with D maybe TRBD1 (6 bases). The CDR3 covers 11 residues. Germline assignment: CDR1 SGDLS and CDR2 YYNGEE. V lost 5 bases and J 5 bases, leaving 7 bases between the germline ends. The CDR3 here is CASSTGYGYTF. CDR3 coding DNA: TGTGCCAGCAGTACAGGGTATGGCTACACCTTC.

The gene calls are TRBV10-3 and TRBJ2-2, with a possible D match to TRBD1 (6 bases). The CDR3 spans 11 residues. Deletions cut 10 bases from V and 6 bases from J, with 9 bases between. The V gene's germline CDR1 is ENHRY and CDR2 SYGVKD. CDR3 nucleotides: TGTGCCACCTCAGGGGCCGGGGAGCTGTTTTTT. It encodes CATSGAGELFF.

The chain couples TRBV4-2 to TRBJ2-3, with 9 nucleotides matching TRBD2. The CDR3 length is 17 residues. Trimming at V came to 3 bases and at J to 3 bases, leaving 10 bases not matched to a gene. In germline, CDR1 is LGHNA, CDR2 YNFKEQ. The CDR3 region is CASSHDASGGFTDTQYF. CDR3 nucleotides: TGTGCCAGCAGCCATGATGCCAGCGGGGGGTTTACAGATACGCAGTATTTT.

This chain joins TRBV6-1 and TRBJ2-7, with unresolved D. The CDR3 is made up of 13 amino acids. The germline gives CDR1 MNHNS, CDR2 SASEGT. Trimming shortened V by 5 bases and J by 5 bases, and 13 bases separated the two germline ends. The CDR3 protein is CASSNNYMDEQYF. The CDR3 bases are TGTGCCAGCAGTAACAACTACATGGACGAGCAGTACTTC.

The chain has TRBV18 and TRBJ1-1, with D possibly TRBD1 on 6 matching bases. V lost 6 bases, J lost 3 bases, and 20 bases lay in between. The CDR3 sequence is 16 residues long. CDR1 is KGHSH and CDR2 is LQKENI in the germline V gene. The CDR3 is CASSSLPPTGDTEAFF. Written as DNA, the CDR3 is TGTGCCAGCTCCTCACTACCACCGACAGGAGACACTGAAGCTTTCTTT.

The CDR3 sequence: CASSLDSYSNQPQHF. In DNA, the CDR3 is TGTGCCAGCAGCCTGGACAGCTATAGCAATCAGCCCCAGCATTTT. The chain is built from TRBV7-6 and TRBJ1-5, with D tentatively TRBD1 (6 bases). With 5 bases removed from V and 0 bases from J, the gap between germline ends came to 11 bases. The CDR3 extends over 15 amino acids. The germline gives CDR1 SGHVS, CDR2 FNYEAQ.

This chain connects TRBV4-3 to TRBJ1-6; maybe TRBD1 (5 bases). The CDR3 is 17 residues long. V lost 4 bases and J 5 bases, leaving 18 bases between the germline ends. Germline CDR1 reads LGHNA; CDR2 reads YSLEER. CDR3 sequence reads: CASSPVQGGSDNSPLHF. In nucleotides, the CDR3 is TGCGCCAGCAGCCCCGTGCAGGGAGGGTCAGATAATTCACCCCTCCACTTT.

This chain uses TRBV15 with TRBJ2-1, with a possible D match to TRBD1 (6 bases). Looked up from germline, CDR1 is LNHNV and CDR2 is YYDKDF (reference sequence). CDR3 length: 16 residues. V was clipped by 1 base and J by 5 bases, with 15 bases between them. The CDR3 DNA reads as TGTGCCACCAGCAGAGGCAGTTGGGGGACACACAATGAGCAGTTCTTC. Amino acids: CATSRGSWGTHNEQFF.

This clone was observed a few times. The chain is built from TRBV19 and TRBJ2-1; D gene uncertain. This CDR3 is 13 amino acids long. Per the germline V gene, CDR1 is LNHDA and CDR2 is SQIVND (reference sequence). The germline V and J ends were trimmed by 5 bases and 7 bases, with 12 bases remaining between them. The DNA for the CDR3 is TGTGCCAGTAGTGTTCGGTCATCTAATGAGCAGTTCTTC. This encodes CASSVRSSNEQFF. Full variable domain (missing parts from reference TRBV19 and TRBJ2-1): DGGITQSPKYLFRKEGQNVTLSCEQNLNHDAMYWYRQDPGQGLRLIYYSQIVNDFQKGDIAEGYSVSREKKESFPLTVTSAQKNPTAFYLCASSVRSSNEQFFGPGTRLTVL.

The chain employs TRBV2 and TRBJ1-5; no clear D gene. Germline CDR1 reads SNHLY; CDR2 reads FYNNEI. The CDR3 runs to 15 residues. V lost 3 bases and J lost 1, with 10 bases in between. CDR3 in amino acids: CASSEAGRSNQPQHF. The CDR3 bases are TGTGCCAGCAGTGAGGCCGGGAGAAGCAATCAGCCCCAGCATTTT.

The chain recombines TRBV5-1 with TRBJ1-2, with a tentative D call TRBD1 (6 bases). V was cut by 0 bases and J by 6 bases, with 15 bases left in between. Germline V gene lookup returns CDR1 SGHRS and CDR2 YFSETQ. The length of the CDR3 is 15 residues. The CDR3 loop reads CASSLVVRGADGYTF. CDR3 in DNA: TGCGCCAGCAGCTTGGTAGTCCGGGGGGCGGATGGCTACACCTTC.

This clone was seen just once. This sequence joins TRBV10-3 and TRBJ2-1; 11 bases agree with TRBD2. Trimming took 0 bases from V and 6 from J; bases not matched to a gene: 1. CDR1 is ENHRY and CDR2 is SYGVKD in the germline V gene. The length of the CDR3 is 15 residues. The CDR3 DNA reads TGTGCCATCAGTGAGTCGACTAGCGGGGCCAATGAGCAGTTCTTC. Amino acid sequence: CAISESTSGANEQFF.

This chain connects TRBV15 to TRBJ1-2; 7 bases align to TRBD1. The length of the CDR3 is 18 residues. Germline CDR1 LNHNV, CDR2 YYDKDF (reference sequence). Trimming removed 1 base from V and 4 bases from J; junction bases left unmatched: 15. CDR3 bases: TGTGCCACCAGCAGAGGAGGGCAGGGGGGCCTCCGAGGCTATGGCTACACCTTC. Translation: CATSRGGQGGLRGYGYTF.

The chain recombines TRBV5-1 with TRBJ1-1; 7 bases agree with TRBD1. This CDR3 comprises 15 residues. The trim removed 0 bases at V and 0 bases at J, leaving 2 bases unmatched. From germline, CDR1 is SGHRS and CDR2 YFSETQ. This chain's CDR3 is CASSLDGQVNTEAFF. CDR3 in DNA: TGCGCCAGCAGCTTGGACGGACAGGTGAACACTGAAGCTTTCTTT.

This chain joins TRBV7-3 and TRBJ1-3, with D perhaps matching TRBD1 (5 bases). Trimming took 8 bases from V and 4 from J, leaving 9 bases between them. The CDR3 spans 12 residues. Germline values: CDR1 SGHTA, CDR2 FQGTGA. CDR3 region: CASQGSGNTIYF. In DNA form, the CDR3 reads TGTGCCAGCCAGGGATCCGGAAACACCATATATTTT.

The gene calls are TRBV29-1 and TRBJ1-2; D gene ambiguous. Per germline, CDR1 SQVTM and CDR2 ANQGSEA. This CDR3 region has 11 residues. V shed 2 bases and J shed 8 bases, with 9 bases lying between them. The CDR3 protein is CSVEKGSGYTF. CDR3 DNA sequence: TGCAGCGTTGAAAAAGGGAGCGGCTACACCTTC.

The chain couples TRBV2 to TRBJ1-2, with TRBD1 as a possible D gene (5 bases). The CDR3 spans 14 residues. CDR1 and CDR2 from the germline V gene are SNHLY and FYNNEI. V dropped 3 bases and J dropped 0 bases, with 8 bases sitting between them. DNA of the CDR3: TGTGCCAGCAGTGATGGGGGGGCTAACTATGGCTACACCTTC. It yields the protein CASSDGGANYGYTF.

The rearrangement uses TRBV27 and TRBJ1-2; TRBD1 matches 9 bases. Germline CDR1 reads MNHEY; CDR2 reads SMNVEV (reference sequence). This CDR3 has 14 amino acids. After removal of 6 bases from V and 8 bases from J, the junction contained 10 bases not matched to a gene. The CDR3 DNA follows: TGTGCCAGCAGCTTTACCGGACAGGGGAACGGCTACACCTTC. It yields the protein CASSFTGQGNGYTF.

The chain employs TRBV2 and TRBJ2-3; 12 bases align to TRBD2. Germline CDR1 is SNHLY and CDR2 is FYNNEI. The trim removed 7 bases at V and 0 bases at J, leaving 2 bases unmatched. This CDR3 has 15 amino acids. CDR3 residues: CASKGTSGSTDTQYF. In DNA form, the CDR3 reads TGTGCCAGCAAAGGGACTAGCGGGAGCACAGATACGCAGTATTTT. The full variable domain, in which reference TRBV2 and TRBJ2-3 provide the parts outside the CDR3, is EPEVTQTPSHQVTQMGQEVILRCVPISNHLYFYWYRQILGQKVEFLVSFYNNEISEKSEIFDDQFSVERPDGSNFTLKIRSTKLEDSAMYFCASKGTSGSTDTQYFGPGTRLTVL.

The chain couples TRBV27 to TRBJ1-2; 7 bases are shared with TRBD1. The CDR3 is made up of 14 amino acids. Germline CDR1 and CDR2: MNHEY and SMNVEV (reference sequence). With V trimmed by 6 bases and J by 4 bases, 8 bases remained unmatched. The CDR3 nucleotides are TGTGCCAGCAGAAAAACAGGGGTAGGCTATGGCTACACCTTC. Its translation is CASRKTGVGYGYTF.

V and J are TRBV6-5 and TRBJ1-1; D possibly corresponds to TRBD1 (5 bases). Trimming stripped 0 bases from V and 2 bases from J, with 7 bases between. CDR3 length: 14 amino acids. Looked up from germline, CDR1 is MNHEY and CDR2 is SVGAGI. The CDR3 region is CASSYSTANTEAFF. The CDR3 region has the DNA TGTGCCAGCAGTTACTCGACAGCTAACACTGAAGCTTTCTTT.

The chain is built from TRBV29-1 and TRBJ2-1; 7 positions agree with TRBD2. Germline trimming cut 7 bases from V and 2 bases from J; bases unmatched to any gene: 5. The CDR3 has 13 residues. Germline loops: CDR1 SQVTM, CDR2 ANQGSEA. CDR3 protein: CSGGGQPYNEQFF. The CDR3, as DNA: TGCAGCGGGGGAGGGCAGCCCTACAATGAGCAGTTCTTC.

V gene TRBV28 combines with J gene TRBJ2-2; 9 bases map to TRBD1. The CDR3 contains 17 residues. Germline assignment: CDR1 MDHEN and CDR2 SYDVKM. The junction had 11 bases not matched to a gene; V was cut back by 7 bases and J by 2 bases. CDR3 nucleotides: TGTGCCAGCAACCTGCCACCGACAGGGGGAAACACCGGGGAGCTGTTTTTT. Its translation: CASNLPPTGGNTGELFF.

The chain uses TRBV9 and TRBJ1-1; TRBD1 might be the D (5 bases). With 0 bases removed from V and 5 bases from J, the gap between germline ends came to 14 bases. This CDR3 region has 15 residues. Per the germline V gene, CDR1 is SGDLS and CDR2 is YYNGEE. The CDR3 coding sequence is TGTGCCAGCAGCGTAGTGGGCGGGGGTGAGACTGAAGCTTTCTTT. Its protein is CASSVVGGGETEAFF. The full variable domain, with the rest looked up from reference TRBV9 and TRBJ1-1, is DSGVTQTPKHLITATGQRVTLRCSPRSGDLSVYWYQQSLDQGLQFLIQYYNGEERAKGNILERFSAQQFPDLHSELNLSSLELGDSALYFCASSVVGGGETEAFFGQGTRLTVV.